Below are 2 T cell receptor beta chains sequenced from a single sample in a study of T cells in Graves' hyperthyroidism and ophthalmopathy (dated by TCRdb to the late 2010s). Preparation of the library involved multiplex PCR. The sequencing machine was an Illumina HiSeq 2000. The TCR beta CDR3 regions were amplified from RNA transcripts. For the first round of RT-PCR on the TCR CDR3, the HTBI primer set was used together with the Qiagen OneStep RT-PCR kit. TCRdb reprocessed the public reads (quality trimming at Q25 with fastp, clone calling with MiXCR) and kept in-frame beta chains. Each CDR3 protein appears once, grouped with its most common genes and DNA. The sample table lists about 290,000 distinct CDR3 sequences, about an eighth of them with a count of one. 7.8% of the sample goes to the ten largest clones. Sequences were obtained from blood. These receptors all stem from a woman in her 30s with Graves' hyperthyroidism that later progressed to Graves' ophthalmopathy.

Ten or more counts support this clonotype. The chain joins TRBV11-3 to TRBJ2-1; 7 nucleotides agree with TRBD1. CDR1 is SGHNT, CDR2 YENEEA, per germline. The CDR3 sequence is 14 residues long. The V segment lost 3 bases and the J segment 2 bases; nucleotides outside the gene matches: 1. The CDR3 here is CASSLDRTYNEQFF. CDR3 DNA sequence: TGTGCCAGCAGCTTGGACAGGACCTACAATGAGCAGTTCTTC.

This chain connects TRBV4-3 to TRBJ2-5, with 9 bases identical to TRBD2. Germline V gene data show CDR1 as LGHNA and CDR2 as YSLEER. V dropped 1 base and J dropped 4; count of bases not matched to a gene: 7. The CDR3 runs to 16 residues. Here the CDR3 reads CASSQGFSGSSETQYF. The CDR3 coding sequence is TGCGCCAGCAGCCAAGGTTTTAGCGGGAGTTCAGAGACCCAGTACTTC.